There are a few counts of the clone carrying this TCR beta chain. Antigen unknown. Assay used: immunoSEQ multiplex PCR; TCRdb lists only in-frame clones, some missing. The table lists some 68,000 clones, under 90% of them singletons, with over 9% in the top ten. With the ViraFEST assay, the study expanded antigen-specific CD4+ T cells using viral peptide pools, then sequenced them. Around day 10 of culture, CD4+ T cells were separated out. The vaccine recipients had no prior SARS-CoV-2 infection, with negative nucleocapsid antibodies. The data were obtained in a study of vaccination effects on CD4 cells after COVID-19. Background on the study: Participants got two doses of BNT162b2 or mRNA-1273 vaccine.

The receptor was derived from a human donor who received a COVID-19 vaccine. The sequencing used CD4+ T cells from PBMCs cultured with SARS-CoV-2 spike peptides, collected before COVID-19 vaccination.

The DNA for the CDR3 is TGTGCCAGCAGCTCAAGCAAGGGGGTTCTTGAAAAACTGTTTTTT. It specifies CASSSSKGVLEKLFF. This chain joins TRBV14 and TRBJ1-4; TRBD1 might be the D (6 bases). Looked up from germline, CDR1 is SGHDN and CDR2 is FVKESK. The CDR3 length is 15 residues. V lost 5 bases, J lost 7 bases, and 17 bases lay in between.